This is a list of T cell receptor beta chains from one sample in a study of blood T cell repertoires in COVID-19. The data were produced by immunoSEQ multiplex PCR, yet TCRdb's version contains in-frame clones alone and is incomplete. This sample has just under 350,000 clones, with 87% found just once. The sample taken for sequencing was peripheral blood. Receptors were obtained from a woman aged 45-65 years with COVID-19, enrolled during active disease. Each CDR3 is given with its conserved first and last residue. A D gene is named only where the DNA matches it firmly. Expanded clones are given a class, and other clones once, few, many or no size at all.

V	size	J	D	CDR3	DNA
TRBV19	few	TRBJ1-5	TRBD1	CASRKQGDLRQPQHF	TGTGCCAGTAGAAAACAGGGGGACCTTAGGCAGCCCCAGCATTTT
TRBV7-2	NA	TRBJ2-5	NA	CASSLGPGLEETQYF	TGTGCCAGCAGCTTAGGCCCAGGGTTGGAGGAGACCCAGTACTTC
TRBV6-4	NA	TRBJ2-1	TRBD2	CASSLGTSVHNEQFF	TGTGCCAGCAGTCTCGGGACTAGCGTTCACAATGAGCAGTTCTTC
TRBV29-1	NA	TRBJ2-5	TRBD1	CSAKRGLQETQYF	TGCAGCGCGAAGAGGGGGCTCCAAGAGACCCAGTACTTC
TRBV7-2	NA	TRBJ1-4	NA	CASSFPPRRATNEKLFF	TGTGCCAGCAGTTTCCCTCCTAGGAGAGCAACTAATGAAAAACTGTTTTTT
TRBV15	NA	TRBJ2-1	NA	CATSDKRADYNEQFF	TGTGCCACCAGCGACAAGCGGGCCGACTACAATGAGCAGTTCTTC
TRBV7-2	NA	TRBJ1-6	TRBD1	CASSLLNRGTNSPLHF	TGTGCCAGCAGCTTACTCAACAGGGGGACGAATTCACCCCTCCACTTT
TRBV5-1	NA	TRBJ1-2	NA	CASSPSTPGYGYTF	TGCGCCAGCAGCCCTAGTACCCCCGGCTATGGCTACACCTTC
TRBV18	NA	TRBJ1-1	TRBD1	CASSPLDRVDTEAFF	TGTGCCAGCTCACCTTTGGACAGGGTCGACACTGAAGCTTTCTTT
TRBV29-1	NA	TRBJ2-7	TRBD1	CSGGTAVYEQYF	TGCAGCGGGGGGACAGCCGTGTACGAGCAGTACTTC